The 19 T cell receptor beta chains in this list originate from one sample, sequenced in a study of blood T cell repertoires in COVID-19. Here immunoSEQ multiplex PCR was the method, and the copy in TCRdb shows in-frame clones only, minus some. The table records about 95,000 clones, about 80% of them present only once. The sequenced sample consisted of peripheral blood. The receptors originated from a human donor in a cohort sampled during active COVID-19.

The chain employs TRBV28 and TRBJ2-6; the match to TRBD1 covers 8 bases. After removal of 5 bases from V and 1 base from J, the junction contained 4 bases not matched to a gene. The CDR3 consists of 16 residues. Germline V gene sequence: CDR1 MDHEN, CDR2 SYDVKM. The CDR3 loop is CASSEWTGSGANVLTF. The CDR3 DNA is TGTGCCAGCAGTGAGTGGACAGGGTCTGGGGCCAACGTCCTGACTTTC.

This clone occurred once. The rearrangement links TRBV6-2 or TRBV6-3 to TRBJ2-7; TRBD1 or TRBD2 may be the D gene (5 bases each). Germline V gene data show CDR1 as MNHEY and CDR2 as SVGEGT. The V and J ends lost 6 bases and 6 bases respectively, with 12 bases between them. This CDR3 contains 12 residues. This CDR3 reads CASSPGPGEQYF. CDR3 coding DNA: TGTGCCAGCAGCCCGGGGCCGGGCGAGCAGTACTTC.

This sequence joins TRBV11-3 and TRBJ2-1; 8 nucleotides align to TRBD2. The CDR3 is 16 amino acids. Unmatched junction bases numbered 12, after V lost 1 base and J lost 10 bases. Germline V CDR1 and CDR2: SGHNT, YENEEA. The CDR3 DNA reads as TGTGCCAGCAGCTTAGGTCTGGGCGGGGGGAACAGGGAGCAGTTCTTC. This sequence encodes CASSLGLGGGNREQFF. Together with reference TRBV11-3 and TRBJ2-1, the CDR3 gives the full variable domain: EAGVVQSPRYKIIEKKQPVAFWCNPISGHNTLYWYLQNLGQGPELLIRYENEEAVDDSQLPKDRFSAERLKGVDSTLKIQPAELGDSAVYLCASSLGLGGGNREQFFGPGTRLTVL.

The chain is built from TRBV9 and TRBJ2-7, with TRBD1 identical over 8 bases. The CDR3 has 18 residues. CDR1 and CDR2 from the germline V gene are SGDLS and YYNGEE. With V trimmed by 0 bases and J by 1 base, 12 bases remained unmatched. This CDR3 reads CASSVGDRGIADSYEQYF. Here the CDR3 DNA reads TGTGCCAGCAGCGTAGGCGACAGGGGAATAGCGGATTCCTACGAGCAGTACTTC.

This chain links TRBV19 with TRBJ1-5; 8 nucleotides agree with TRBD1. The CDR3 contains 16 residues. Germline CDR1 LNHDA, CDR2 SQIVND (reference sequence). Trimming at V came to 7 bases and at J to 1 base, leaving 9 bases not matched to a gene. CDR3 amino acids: CASTLDRGRSNQPQHF. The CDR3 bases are TGTGCCAGTACCCTAGACAGGGGCAGGAGCAATCAGCCCCAGCATTTT. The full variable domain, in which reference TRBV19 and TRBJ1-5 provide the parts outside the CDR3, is DGGITQSPKYLFRKEGQNVTLSCEQNLNHDAMYWYRQDPGQGLRLIYYSQIVNDFQKGDIAEGYSVSREKKESFPLTVTSAQKNPTAFYLCASTLDRGRSNQPQHFGDGTRLSIL.

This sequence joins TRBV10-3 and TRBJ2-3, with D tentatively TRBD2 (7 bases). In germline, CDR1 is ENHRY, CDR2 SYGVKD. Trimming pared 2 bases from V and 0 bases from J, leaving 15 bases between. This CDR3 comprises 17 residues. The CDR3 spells CAISERGASSSTDTQYF. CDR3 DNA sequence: TGTGCCATCAGTGAGCGGGGGGCATCATCTAGCACAGATACGCAGTATTTT.

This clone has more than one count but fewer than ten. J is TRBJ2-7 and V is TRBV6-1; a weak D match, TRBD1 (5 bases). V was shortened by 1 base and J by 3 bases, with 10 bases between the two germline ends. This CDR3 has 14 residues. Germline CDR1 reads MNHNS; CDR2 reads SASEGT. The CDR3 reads CASSEEGRDYEQYF. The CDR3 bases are TGTGCCAGCAGTGAAGAGGGCAGGGACTACGAGCAGTACTTC.

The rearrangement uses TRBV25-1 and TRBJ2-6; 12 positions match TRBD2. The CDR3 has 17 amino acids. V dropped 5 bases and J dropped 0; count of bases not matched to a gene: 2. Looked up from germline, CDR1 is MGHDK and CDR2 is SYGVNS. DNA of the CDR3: TGTGCCAGCAGTCCGGGACTAGCGGGCTCTGGGGCCAACGTCCTGACTTTC. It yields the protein CASSPGLAGSGANVLTF.

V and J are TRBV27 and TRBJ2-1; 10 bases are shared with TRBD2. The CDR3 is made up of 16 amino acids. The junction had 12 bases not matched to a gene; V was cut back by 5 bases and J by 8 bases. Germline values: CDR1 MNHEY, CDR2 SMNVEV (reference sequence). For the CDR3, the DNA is TGTGCCAGCAGTCCGGGACTAGCGTCGGTTAAGGATGAGCAGTTCTTC. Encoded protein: CASSPGLASVKDEQFF.

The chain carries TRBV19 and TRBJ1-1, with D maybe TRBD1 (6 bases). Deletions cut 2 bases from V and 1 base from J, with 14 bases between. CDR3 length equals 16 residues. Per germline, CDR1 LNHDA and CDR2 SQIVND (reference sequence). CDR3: CASSIPPSTGNTEAFF. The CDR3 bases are TGTGCCAGTAGTATACCCCCCTCGACAGGGAACACTGAAGCTTTCTTT.

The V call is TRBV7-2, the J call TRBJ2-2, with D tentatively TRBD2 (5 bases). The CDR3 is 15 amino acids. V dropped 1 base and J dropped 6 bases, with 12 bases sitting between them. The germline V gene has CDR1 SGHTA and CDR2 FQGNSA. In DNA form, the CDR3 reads TGTGCCAGCAGCTTAGTTGTCCGCGGGTCCGGGGAGCTGTTTTTT. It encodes CASSLVVRGSGELFF.

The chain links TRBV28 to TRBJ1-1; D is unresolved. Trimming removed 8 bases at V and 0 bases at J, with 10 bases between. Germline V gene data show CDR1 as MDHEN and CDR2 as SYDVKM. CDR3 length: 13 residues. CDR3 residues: CASGEQMNTEAFF. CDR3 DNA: TGTGCCAGCGGGGAGCAAATGAACACTGAAGCTTTCTTT.

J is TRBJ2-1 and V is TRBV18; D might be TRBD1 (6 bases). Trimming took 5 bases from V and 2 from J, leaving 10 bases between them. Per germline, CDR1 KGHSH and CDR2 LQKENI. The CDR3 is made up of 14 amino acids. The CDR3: CASSTDSAYNEQFF. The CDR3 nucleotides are TGTGCCAGCTCAACGGACAGTGCCTACAATGAGCAGTTCTTC.

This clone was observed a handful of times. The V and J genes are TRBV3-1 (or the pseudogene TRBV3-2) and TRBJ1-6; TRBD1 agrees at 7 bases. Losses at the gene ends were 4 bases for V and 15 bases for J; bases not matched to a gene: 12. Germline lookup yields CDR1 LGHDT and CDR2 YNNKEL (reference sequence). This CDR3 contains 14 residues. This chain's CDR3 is CASSRDSSTALLHF. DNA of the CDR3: TGTGCCAGCAGCCGGGACAGCTCAACGGCTCTCCTCCACTTT.

CDR3 bases: TGTGCCAGTAGCGCTCAAGCGGGGACAGATACGCAGTATTTT. Its protein is CASSAQAGTDTQYF. The V call is TRBV19, the J call TRBJ2-3, with 7 bases that match TRBD2. The CDR3 runs to 14 residues. The V gene's germline CDR1 is LNHDA and CDR2 SQIVND (reference sequence). Trimming removed 6 bases from V and 3 bases from J; junction bases left unmatched: 6.

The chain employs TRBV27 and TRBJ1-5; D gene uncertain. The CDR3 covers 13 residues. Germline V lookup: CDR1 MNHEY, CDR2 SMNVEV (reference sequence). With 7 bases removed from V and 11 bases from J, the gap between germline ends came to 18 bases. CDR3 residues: CASTDRPGLTQHF. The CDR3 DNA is TGTGCCAGCACGGATAGACCCGGGTTGACCCAGCATTTT.

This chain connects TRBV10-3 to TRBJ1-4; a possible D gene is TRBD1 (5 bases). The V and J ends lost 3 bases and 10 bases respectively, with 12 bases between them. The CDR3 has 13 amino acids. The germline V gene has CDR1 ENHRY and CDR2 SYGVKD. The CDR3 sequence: CAISDLQEGKLFF. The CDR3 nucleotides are TGTGCCATCAGTGACCTACAGGAGGGAAAACTGTTTTTT.

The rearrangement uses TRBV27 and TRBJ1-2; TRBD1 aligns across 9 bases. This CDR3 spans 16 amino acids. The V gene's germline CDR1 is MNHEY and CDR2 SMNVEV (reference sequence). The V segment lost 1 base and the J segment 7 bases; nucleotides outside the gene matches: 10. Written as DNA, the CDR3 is TGTGCCAGCAGTTTATGGCCCGGGACAGGGTATAGTGGCTACACCTTC. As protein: CASSLWPGTGYSGYTF.

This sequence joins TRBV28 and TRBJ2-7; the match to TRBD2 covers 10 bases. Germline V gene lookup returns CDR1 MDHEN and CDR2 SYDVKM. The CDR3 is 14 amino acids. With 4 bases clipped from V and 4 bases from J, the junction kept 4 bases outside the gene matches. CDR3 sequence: CASSSGLAPYEQYF. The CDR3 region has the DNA TGTGCCAGCAGTTCGGGACTAGCGCCATACGAGCAGTACTTC. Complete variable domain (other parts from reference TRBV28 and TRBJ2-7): DVKVTQSSRYLVKRTGEKVFLECVQDMDHENMFWYRQDPGLGLRLIYFSYDVKMKEKGDIPEGYSVSREKKERFSLILESASTNQTSMYLCASSSGLAPYEQYFGPGTRLTVT.